The entry below gives a single T cell receptor beta chain sequence along with its context. Germline CDR1 reads SNHLY; CDR2 reads FYNNEI. J gave up 1 base and V 7 bases, and 12 bases lay outside the gene matches. This CDR3 is built from 19 residues. These data come from a study of blood T cell repertoires in COVID-19. Background on the study: Sites across the United States, Italy and Spain contributed samples from acute and convalescent COVID-19. T cells, B-cell-depleted T cells, or PBMCs provided the cDNA or gDNA that served as material.

Study processing details: Reference gene primer amplification yielded estimated nucleated cell counts. Repertoires were generated with immunoSEQ multiplex PCR, while TCRdb's copy carries only in-frame clones and drops some. The D gene and trimming were derived from the DNA, and the V and J assignments and clone size from that table. The sample has around 120,000 clones; roughly 90% are singletons. This chain connects TRBV2 to TRBJ2-2, with 13 bases aligning to TRBD2. The sequencing input was peripheral blood. The sequence was collected from a man aged 55 to 69 with COVID-19, enrolled during active disease. The CDR3 loop is CASTQGGLAGSRNTGELFF. The CDR3 coding sequence is TGTGCCAGCACCCAGGGGGGACTAGCGGGGTCAAGGAACACCGGGGAGCTGTTTTTT.